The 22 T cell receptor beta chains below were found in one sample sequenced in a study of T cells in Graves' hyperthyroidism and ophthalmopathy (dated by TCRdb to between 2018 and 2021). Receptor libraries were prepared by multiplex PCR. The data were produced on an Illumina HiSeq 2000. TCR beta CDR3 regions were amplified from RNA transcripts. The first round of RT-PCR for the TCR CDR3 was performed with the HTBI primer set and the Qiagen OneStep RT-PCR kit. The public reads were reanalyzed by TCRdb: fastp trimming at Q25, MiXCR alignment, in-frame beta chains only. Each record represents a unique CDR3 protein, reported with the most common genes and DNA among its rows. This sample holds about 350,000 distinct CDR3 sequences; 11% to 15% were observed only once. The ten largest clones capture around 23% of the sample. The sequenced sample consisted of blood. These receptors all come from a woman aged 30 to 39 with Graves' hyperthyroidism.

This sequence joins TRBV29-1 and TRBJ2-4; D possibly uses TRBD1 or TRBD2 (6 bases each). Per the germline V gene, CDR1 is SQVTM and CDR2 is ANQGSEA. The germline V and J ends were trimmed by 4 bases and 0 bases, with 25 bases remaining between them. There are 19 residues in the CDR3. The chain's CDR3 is CSVGPGEERTDLAKNIQYF. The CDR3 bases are TGCAGCGTTGGCCCAGGGGAGGAAAGGACTGACCTAGCCAAAAACATTCAGTACTTC.

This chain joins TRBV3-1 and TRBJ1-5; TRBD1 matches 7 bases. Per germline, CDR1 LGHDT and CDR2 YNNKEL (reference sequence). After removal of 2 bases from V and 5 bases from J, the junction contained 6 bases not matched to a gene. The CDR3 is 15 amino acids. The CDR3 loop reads CASSQSQGTYQPQHF. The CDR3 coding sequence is TGTGCCAGCAGCCAATCACAGGGGACGTATCAGCCCCAGCATTTT.

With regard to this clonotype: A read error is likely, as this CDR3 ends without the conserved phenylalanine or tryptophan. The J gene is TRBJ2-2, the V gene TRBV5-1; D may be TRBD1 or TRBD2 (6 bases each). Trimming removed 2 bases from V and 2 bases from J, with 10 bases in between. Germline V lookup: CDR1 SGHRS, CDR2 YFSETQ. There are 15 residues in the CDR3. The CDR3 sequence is CASSFGGQNTGELFS. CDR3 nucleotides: TGCGCCAGCAGCTTCGGGGGACAAAACACCGGGGAGCTGTTTTCT.

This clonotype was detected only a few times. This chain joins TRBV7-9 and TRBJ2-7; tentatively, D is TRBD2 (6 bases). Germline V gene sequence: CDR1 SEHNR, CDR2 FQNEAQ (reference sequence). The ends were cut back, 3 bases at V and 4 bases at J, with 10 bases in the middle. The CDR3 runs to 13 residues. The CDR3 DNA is TGTGCCAGCAGCTTCCCTAGCGAGTACGAGCAGTACTTC. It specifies CASSFPSEYEQYF.

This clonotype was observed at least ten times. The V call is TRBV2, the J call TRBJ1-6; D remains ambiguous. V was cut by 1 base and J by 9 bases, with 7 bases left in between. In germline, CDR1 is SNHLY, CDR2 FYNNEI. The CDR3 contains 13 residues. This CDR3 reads CASSEGTGSPLHF. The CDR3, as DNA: TGTGCCAGCAGTGAAGGGACCGGTTCACCCCTCCACTTT.

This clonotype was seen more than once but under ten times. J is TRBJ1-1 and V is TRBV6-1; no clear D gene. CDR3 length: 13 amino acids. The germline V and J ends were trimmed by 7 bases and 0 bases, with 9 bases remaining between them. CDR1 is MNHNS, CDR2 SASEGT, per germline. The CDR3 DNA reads TGTGCCAGCAAAGTTGGTGTGAACACTGAAGCTTTCTTT. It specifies CASKVGVNTEAFF.

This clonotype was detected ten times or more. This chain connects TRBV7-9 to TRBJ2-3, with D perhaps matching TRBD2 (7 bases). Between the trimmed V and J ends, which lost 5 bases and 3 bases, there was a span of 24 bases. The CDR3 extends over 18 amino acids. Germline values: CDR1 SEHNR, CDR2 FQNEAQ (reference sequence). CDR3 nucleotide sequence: TGTGCCAGCAGCGGGGGGGCCTATCGGGCAGGGAGAACAGATACGCAGTATTTT. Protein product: CASSGGAYRAGRTDTQYF.

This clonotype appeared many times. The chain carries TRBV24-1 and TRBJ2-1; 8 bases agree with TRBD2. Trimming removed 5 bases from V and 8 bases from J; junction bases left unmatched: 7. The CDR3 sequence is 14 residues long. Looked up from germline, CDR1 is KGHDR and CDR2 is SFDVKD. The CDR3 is CATSATGGHHEQFF. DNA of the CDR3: TGTGCCACCAGTGCGACGGGAGGGCATCATGAGCAGTTCTTC.

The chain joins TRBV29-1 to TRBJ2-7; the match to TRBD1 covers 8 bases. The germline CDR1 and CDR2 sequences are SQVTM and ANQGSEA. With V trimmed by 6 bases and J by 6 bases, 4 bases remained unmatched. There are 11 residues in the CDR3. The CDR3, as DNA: TGCAGCGTAGGACAGGGCCTCGAGCAGTACTTC. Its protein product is CSVGQGLEQYF.

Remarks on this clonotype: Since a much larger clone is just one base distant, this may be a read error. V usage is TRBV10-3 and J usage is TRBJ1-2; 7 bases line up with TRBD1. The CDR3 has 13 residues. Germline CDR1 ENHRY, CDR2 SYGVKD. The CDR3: CAIGESGGYGYTF. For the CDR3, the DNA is TGTGCCATCGGTGAGTCAGGGGGCTATGGCTACACCTTC.

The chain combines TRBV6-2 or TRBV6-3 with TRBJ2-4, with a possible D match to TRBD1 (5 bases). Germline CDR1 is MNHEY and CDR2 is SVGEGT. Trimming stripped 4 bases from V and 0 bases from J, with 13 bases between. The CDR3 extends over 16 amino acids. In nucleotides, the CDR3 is TGTGCCAGCAGTTCTACAGGTTCCTTAGCCAAAAACATTCAGTACTTC. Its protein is CASSSTGSLAKNIQYF.

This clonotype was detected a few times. The CDR3 bases are TGCAGTGCTAGAGATGGACGGACAAACTACAATGAGCAGTTCTTC. This sequence encodes CSARDGRTNYNEQFF. The gene calls are TRBV20-1 and TRBJ2-1; a possible D gene is TRBD1 (5 bases). The CDR3 is made up of 15 amino acids. The germline gives CDR1 DFQATT, CDR2 SNEGSKA (reference sequence). Trimming shortened V by 0 bases and J by 3 bases, and 12 bases separated the two germline ends.

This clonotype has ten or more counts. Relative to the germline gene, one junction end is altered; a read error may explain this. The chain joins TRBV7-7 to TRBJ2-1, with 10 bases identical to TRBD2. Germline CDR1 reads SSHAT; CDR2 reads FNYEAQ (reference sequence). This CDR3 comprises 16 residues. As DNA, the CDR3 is TGTGCTAGCAGCTTAGGGGGGACTAGCGCATACAATGAGCAGTTCTTC. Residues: CASSLGGTSAYNEQFF.

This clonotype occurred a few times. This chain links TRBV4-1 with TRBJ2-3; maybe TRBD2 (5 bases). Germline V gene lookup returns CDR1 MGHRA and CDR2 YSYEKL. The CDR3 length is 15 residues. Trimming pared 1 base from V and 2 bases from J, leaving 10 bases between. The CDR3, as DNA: TGCGCCAGCAGCCAAGCGCGGGTTTACACAGATACGCAGTATTTT. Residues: CASSQARVYTDTQYF.

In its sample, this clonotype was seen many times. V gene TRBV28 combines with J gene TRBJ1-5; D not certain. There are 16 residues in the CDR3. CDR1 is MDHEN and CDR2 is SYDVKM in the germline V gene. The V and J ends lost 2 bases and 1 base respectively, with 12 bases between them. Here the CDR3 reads CASSLPTAGSNQPQHF. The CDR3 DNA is TGTGCCAGCAGTTTACCAACGGCCGGGAGCAATCAGCCCCAGCATTTT. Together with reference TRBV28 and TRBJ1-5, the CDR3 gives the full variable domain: DVKVTQSSRYLVKRTGEKVFLECVQDMDHENMFWYRQDPGLGLRLIYFSYDVKMKEKGDIPEGYSVSREKKERFSLILESASTNQTSMYLCASSLPTAGSNQPQHFGDGTRLSIL.

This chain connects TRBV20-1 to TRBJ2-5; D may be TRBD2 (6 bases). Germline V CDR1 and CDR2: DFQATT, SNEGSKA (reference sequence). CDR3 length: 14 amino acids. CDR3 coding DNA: TGCACCCTCCCTCCGGGGGAGAGTATGGAGACCCAGTACTTC. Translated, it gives CTLPPGESMETQYF.

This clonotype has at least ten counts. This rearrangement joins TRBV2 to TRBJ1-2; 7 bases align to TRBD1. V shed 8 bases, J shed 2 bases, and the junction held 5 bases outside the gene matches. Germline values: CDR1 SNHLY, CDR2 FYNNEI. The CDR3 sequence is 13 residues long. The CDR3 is CASQETGNYGYTF. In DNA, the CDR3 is TGTGCCAGCCAAGAGACAGGGAACTATGGCTACACCTTC.

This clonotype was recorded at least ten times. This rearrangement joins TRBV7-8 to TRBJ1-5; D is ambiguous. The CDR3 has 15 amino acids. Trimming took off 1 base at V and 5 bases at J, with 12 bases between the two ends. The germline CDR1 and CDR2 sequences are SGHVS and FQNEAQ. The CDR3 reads CASSLETRKYQPQHF. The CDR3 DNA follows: TGTGCCAGCAGCTTAGAAACAAGGAAATATCAGCCCCAGCATTTT. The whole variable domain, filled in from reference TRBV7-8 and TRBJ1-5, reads GAGVSQSPRYKVAKRGQDVALRCDPISGHVSLFWYQQALGQGPEFLTYFQNEAQLDKSGLPSDRFFAERPEGSVSTLKIQRTQQEDSAVYLCASSLETRKYQPQHFGDGTRLSIL.

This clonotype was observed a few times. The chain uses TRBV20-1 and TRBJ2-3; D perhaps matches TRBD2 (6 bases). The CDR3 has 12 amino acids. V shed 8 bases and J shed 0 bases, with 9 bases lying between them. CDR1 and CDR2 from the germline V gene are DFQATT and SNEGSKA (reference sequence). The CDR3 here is CSWRDSTDTQYF. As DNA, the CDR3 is TGCAGTTGGAGGGATAGCACAGATACGCAGTATTTT.

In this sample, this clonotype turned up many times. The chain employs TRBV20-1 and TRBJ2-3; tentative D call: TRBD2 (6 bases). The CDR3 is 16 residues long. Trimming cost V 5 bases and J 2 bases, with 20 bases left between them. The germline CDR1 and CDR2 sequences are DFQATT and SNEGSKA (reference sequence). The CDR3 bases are TGCAGTGCTCCCGGAGGGACCGCCCGAAACACAGATACGCAGTATTTT. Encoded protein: CSAPGGTARNTDTQYF.

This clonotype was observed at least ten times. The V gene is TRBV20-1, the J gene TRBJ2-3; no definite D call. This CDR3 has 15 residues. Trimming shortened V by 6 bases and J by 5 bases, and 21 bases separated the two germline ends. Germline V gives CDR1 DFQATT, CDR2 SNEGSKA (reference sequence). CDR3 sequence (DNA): TGCAGTGCCCGGACCCAGACTCGGTTTCGAGATACGCAGTATTTT. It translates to CSARTQTRFRDTQYF.

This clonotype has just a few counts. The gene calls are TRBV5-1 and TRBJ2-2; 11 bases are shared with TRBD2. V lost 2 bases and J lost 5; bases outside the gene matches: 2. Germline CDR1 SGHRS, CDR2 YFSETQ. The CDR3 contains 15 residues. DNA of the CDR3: TGCGCCAGCAGCTTACTAGCGGGAGAGACCGGGGAGCTGTTTTTT. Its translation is CASSLLAGETGELFF. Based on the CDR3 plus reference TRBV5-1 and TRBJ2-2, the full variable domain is KAGVTQTPRYLIKTRGQQVTLSCSPISGHRSVSWYQQTPGQGLQFLFEYFSETQRNKGNFPGRFSGRQFSNSRSEMNVSTLELGDSALYLCASSLLAGETGELFFGEGSRLTVL.